This T cell receptor (beta chain) came from a study of cytomegalovirus exposure and HLA in healthy donors. Regarding the study as a whole: Most TCR sequences were seen very rarely across donors, but some public TCRs occurred in many.

V was shortened by 6 bases and J by 1 base, with 13 bases between the two germline ends. From germline, CDR1 is MDHEN and CDR2 SYDVKM. This CDR3 comprises 15 residues. To note about this clone: Its cognate antigen is unknown.

Researchers ran the PCR with 60 Vbeta and 13 Jbeta primers. The protocol was immunoSEQ multiplex PCR, while the TCRdb copy is restricted to in-frame clones and leaves out a portion. The repertoire table contains roughly 120,000 clones. V usage is TRBV28 and J usage is TRBJ1-3; D gene ambiguous. The sequence was collected from a man younger than 35 in good health and CMV-seronegative. Material: PBMCs. The CDR3 is CASRSRRRSGNTIYF. The CDR3 DNA is TGTGCCAGCAGGTCCCGTAGGAGATCTGGAAACACCATATATTTT.